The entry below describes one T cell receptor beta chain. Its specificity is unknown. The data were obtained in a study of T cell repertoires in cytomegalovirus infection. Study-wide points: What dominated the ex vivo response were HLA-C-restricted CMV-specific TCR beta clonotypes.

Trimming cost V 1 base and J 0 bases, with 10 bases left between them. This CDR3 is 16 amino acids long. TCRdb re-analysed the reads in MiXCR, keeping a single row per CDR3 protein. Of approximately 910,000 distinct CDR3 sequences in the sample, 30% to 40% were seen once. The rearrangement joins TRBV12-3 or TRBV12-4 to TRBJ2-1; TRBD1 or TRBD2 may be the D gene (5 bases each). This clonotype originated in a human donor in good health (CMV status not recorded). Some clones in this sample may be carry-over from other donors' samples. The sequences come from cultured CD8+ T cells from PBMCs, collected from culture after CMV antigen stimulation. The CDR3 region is CASSLGGAPSYNEQFF. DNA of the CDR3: TGTGCCAGCAGTTTAGGAGGGGCCCCCTCCTACAATGAGCAGTTCTTC.